What follows are 14 T cell receptor beta chains derived from one specimen sequenced in a study of cytomegalovirus exposure and HLA in healthy donors (dated by TCRdb to 2016 to 2017). Libraries were prepared through the immunoSEQ multiplex PCR assay. The multiplex PCR relied on a mix of 60 forward primers for TCR Vbeta segments and 13 reverse primers for TCR Jbeta segments. TCRdb holds this immuneACCESS table with in-frame rearrangements only. Some clones are missing; in checked studies, unresolved V genes explain under half, and the rest has no known cause. In all, the sample holds roughly 180,000 clones, and more than 70% of those were seen once. Jointly, the top ten make up more than 0.85% of the sample. Material for sequencing was PBMCs. The source of these receptors is a man in his thirties or forties in good health and CMV-seronegative.

This rearrangement joins TRBV4-1 to TRBJ2-1; 7 nucleotides agree with TRBD2. The trim removed 1 base at V and 8 bases at J, leaving 11 bases unmatched. CDR1 is MGHRA and CDR2 is YSYEKL in the germline V gene. This CDR3 is 16 amino acids long. The CDR3 is CASSQGGGGQKDEQFF. CDR3 nucleotides: TGCGCCAGCAGCCAAGGGGGGGGAGGGCAGAAGGATGAGCAGTTCTTC.

This sequence joins TRBV7-9 and TRBJ2-5, with TRBD1 matching over 10 bases. The closer fit of TRBJ2-7 to the DNA end suggests the J call may be wrong. Looked up from germline, CDR1 is SEHNR and CDR2 is FQNEAQ (reference sequence). The CDR3 contains 17 residues. CDR3 sequence: CASSLAGQGVLYYEQYF. In nucleotides, the CDR3 is TGTGCCAGCAGCTTAGCTGGACAGGGGGTCTTATATTACGAGCAGTACTTC.

The V call is TRBV27, the J call TRBJ2-7; TRBD1 might be the D (6 bases). Trimming removed 8 bases at V and 0 bases at J, with 11 bases between. The CDR3 is 13 amino acids. From germline, CDR1 is MNHEY and CDR2 SMNVEV (reference sequence). As DNA, the CDR3 is TGTGCCAGCCAGGGGAGCTTCTCCTACGAGCAGTACTTC. Translated, it gives CASQGSFSYEQYF.

V usage is TRBV12-5 and J usage is TRBJ1-3, with no clear D. The CDR3 extends over 15 amino acids. Trimming left V 1 base short and J 0 bases short, with 7 bases between. CDR1 is LGHNT and CDR2 is FRNRAP in the germline V gene. The CDR3 bases are TGTGCTAGTGGTTTGGGCGGACTCTCTGGAAACACCATATATTTT. This sequence encodes CASGLGGLSGNTIYF.

The genes are TRBV5-8 and TRBJ1-1; TRBD1 might be the D (5 bases). V was trimmed by 0 bases and J by 0 bases, leaving 15 bases between them. Germline CDR1 and CDR2: SGHTS and YDEGEE. The CDR3 consists of 17 residues. The CDR3 DNA reads TGTGCCAGCAGCTTGGATTCGATAGGGACTCTGAACACTGAAGCTTTCTTT. Amino acids: CASSLDSIGTLNTEAFF.

V gene TRBV6-1 combines with J gene TRBJ1-5; no definite D call. The CDR3 sequence is 13 residues long. Trimming removed 6 bases from V and 11 bases from J, with 17 bases in between. The germline V gene has CDR1 MNHNS and CDR2 SASEGT. The DNA of the CDR3 is TGTGCCAGCAGGACTACTGCGGCATGGGCCCAGCATTTT. This gives the protein CASRTTAAWAQHF.

V usage is TRBV30 and J usage is TRBJ1-2, with 7 bases aligning to TRBD1. The CDR3 spans 13 residues. From germline, CDR1 is GTSNPN and CDR2 SVGIG (reference sequence). Trimming at V came to 2 bases and at J to 6 bases, leaving 6 bases not matched to a gene. CDR3 coding DNA: TGTGCCTGGAGTTTTAGGGGGCGAGATGGCTACACCTTC. Translation: CAWSFRGRDGYTF. The full variable domain, rest sourced from reference TRBV30 and TRBJ1-2, is SQTIHQWPATLVQPVGSPLSLECTVEGTSNPNLYWYRQAAGRGLQLLFYSVGIGQISSEVPQNLSASRPQDRQFILSSKKLLLSDSGFYLCAWSFRGRDGYTFGSGTRLTVV.

This chain uses TRBV19 with TRBJ1-1, with 9 nucleotides matching TRBD1. This CDR3 has 15 residues. The J segment lost 4 bases and the V segment lost 6 bases, leaving 9 bases of the junction unmatched. Germline CDR1 LNHDA, CDR2 SQIVND (reference sequence). CDR3 nucleotide sequence: TGTGCCAGTAGGGCGGACAGGGGCGTATTCACTGAAGCTTTCTTT. As protein: CASRADRGVFTEAFF.

The V gene is TRBV19, the J gene TRBJ1-1, with a tentative D call TRBD1 (6 bases). Trimming left V 3 bases short and J 5 bases short, with 10 bases between. Germline-derived CDR1 and CDR2 are LNHDA and SQIVND (reference sequence). The CDR3 has 13 residues. DNA for the CDR3: TGTGCCAGTAGTATTGGTACAGGGACTGAAGCTTTCTTT. Encoded protein: CASSIGTGTEAFF.

The chain recombines TRBV6-1 with TRBJ1-5, with 7 bases fitting TRBD1. Germline trimming cut 2 bases from V and 6 bases from J; bases unmatched to any gene: 4. This CDR3 is built from 14 residues. CDR1 and CDR2 from the germline V gene are MNHNS and SASEGT. CDR3 in DNA: TGTGCCAGCAGTGAAAGACAGGGAGGTCAGCCCCAGCATTTT. This encodes CASSERQGGQPQHF.

The V and J genes are TRBV19 and TRBJ2-7, with 9 bases fitting TRBD1. J lost 9 bases, V lost 4 bases, and 10 bases had no gene match. In germline, CDR1 is LNHDA, CDR2 SQIVND (reference sequence). CDR3 length: 14 amino acids. In DNA, the CDR3 is TGTGCCAGTAGTACGTCCGGGACAGGGATACGGCAGTACTTC. Amino acid sequence: CASSTSGTGIRQYF.

This clone showed up just a few times. CDR3 nucleotides: TGTGCCAGCAACGCCGGACTAGCGGATAAAGAGACCCAGTACTTC. Protein: CASNAGLADKETQYF. The chain links TRBV6-5 to TRBJ2-5, with 10 nucleotides matching TRBD2. The CDR3 length is 15 residues. The V segment lost 7 bases and the J segment 3 bases; nucleotides outside the gene matches: 8. CDR1 MNHEY and CDR2 SVGAGI come from the germline V gene.

The chain employs TRBV5-4 and TRBJ2-2; 7 bases agree with TRBD1. CDR1 and CDR2 from the germline V gene are SGHNT and YYREEE (reference sequence). This CDR3 is built from 15 residues. Losses at the gene ends were 2 bases for V and 3 bases for J; bases not matched to a gene: 4. CDR3 DNA sequence: TGTGCCAGCAGCTTCAACAGGGGCCACACCGGGGAGCTGTTTTTT. Translating gives CASSFNRGHTGELFF.

This chain uses TRBV2 with TRBJ2-7, with D hard to call. The CDR3 is made up of 12 amino acids. From germline, CDR1 is SNHLY and CDR2 FYNNEI. Trimming pared 6 bases from V and 2 bases from J, leaving 8 bases between. CDR3 protein: CASRVHTYEQYF. For the CDR3, the DNA is TGTGCCAGCAGGGTACACACCTACGAGCAGTACTTC.